This T cell receptor (beta chain) was documented in a study of blood T cell repertoires in COVID-19. At the level of the study: Acute and convalescent COVID-19 specimens originated in the United States, Italy and Spain. T cells, B-cell-depleted T cells, or PBMCs provided the cDNA or gDNA that served as material.

In the authors' workflow: For nucleated cells, counts were estimated from reference gene primer amplification. Sequencing was performed with immunoSEQ multiplex PCR; in TCRdb, only in-frame clones are kept and a portion is missing. From that table come the V and J calls and clone size; the DNA was used to work out D and trimming. This sample has some 340,000 clones, with around 82% found just once. Sequencing used peripheral blood. The receptor comes from a man aged 30 to 39 with active or convalescent COVID-19.

CDR3 protein: CASRLNRGEKLFF. Written as DNA, the CDR3 is TGTGCCAGCAGGCTCAACAGGGGCGAAAAACTGTTTTTT. This chain links TRBV6-5 with TRBJ1-4, with TRBD1 identical over 7 bases. CDR1 and CDR2 from the germline V gene are MNHEY and SVGAGI. The CDR3 extends over 13 amino acids. The ends lost 6 bases at V and 8 bases at J; junction bases unmatched: 6.